Below, 32 T cell receptor beta chains from the same sample are listed, as sequenced in a study of OX40 agonist ivuxolimab in advanced cancers. The assay was immunoSEQ multiplex PCR, and TCRdb's table has in-frame clones only and misses some. The sample has around 92,000 clones; roughly 94% are singletons. The sample in question was CD4+ or CD8+ T cells sorted from blood, obtained in a trial of the OX40 agonist ivuxolimab. The receptors stem from an adult with an advanced solid tumor such as melanoma, head and neck, liver or kidney cancer.

The V call is TRBV5-4, the J call TRBJ2-1; 8 nucleotides match TRBD2. Trimming took 4 bases from V and 6 from J; bases not matched to a gene: 12. The CDR3 is 16 amino acids. Germline V gene lookup returns CDR1 SGHNT and CDR2 YYREEE (reference sequence). The CDR3 coding sequence is TGTGCCAGCAGCGGAGTTTGGGCGGGGGGCGGCAATGAGCAGTTCTTC. It translates to CASSGVWAGGGNEQFF.

This chain links TRBV6-5 with TRBJ2-7; 9 nucleotides align to TRBD1. Looked up from germline, CDR1 is MNHEY and CDR2 is SVGAGI. Germline trimming cut 5 bases from V and 2 bases from J; bases unmatched to any gene: 4. This CDR3 region has 14 residues. This CDR3 is CASSLDRGPYEQYF. CDR3 in DNA: TGTGCCAGCAGTCTGGACAGGGGTCCCTACGAGCAGTACTTC.

The genes are TRBV4-3 and TRBJ2-3; 7 nucleotides match TRBD1. From germline, CDR1 is LGHNA and CDR2 YSLEER. The CDR3 is 16 amino acids. J gave up 6 bases and V 0 bases, and 9 bases lay outside the gene matches. CDR3 region: CASSQEYRGLLDTQYF. The CDR3 DNA is TGCGCCAGCAGCCAAGAATACAGGGGCCTGCTCGATACGCAGTATTTT.

This rearrangement joins TRBV19 to TRBJ2-3, with 7 bases that match TRBD2. V shed 5 bases, J shed 0 bases, and the junction held 8 bases outside the gene matches. The CDR3 consists of 16 residues. Germline loops: CDR1 LNHDA, CDR2 SQIVND (reference sequence). This chain's CDR3 is CASSPVHSGSTDTQYF. The DNA for the CDR3 is TGTGCCAGTAGTCCGGTCCATAGCGGGAGCACAGATACGCAGTATTTT.

This chain connects TRBV7-2 to TRBJ1-2; a possible D gene is TRBD1 (5 bases). The V gene's germline CDR1 is SGHTA and CDR2 FQGNSA. The CDR3 sequence is 14 residues long. Trimming left V 2 bases short and J 4 bases short, with 11 bases between. The CDR3 region has the DNA TGTGCCAGCAGCTTATTGGTAGGGACCTATGGCTACACCTTC. Amino acid sequence: CASSLLVGTYGYTF.

V and J are TRBV5-1 and TRBJ2-1; 10 bases are a match to TRBD2. V lost 5 bases and J lost 10; bases outside the gene matches: 9. This CDR3 has 14 residues. Looked up from germline, CDR1 is SGHRS and CDR2 is YFSETQ. The CDR3 loop reads CASRSSGGAGEQFF. The DNA for the CDR3 is TGCGCCAGCAGGTCGAGCGGGGGGGCCGGAGAGCAGTTCTTC.

The chain employs TRBV7-2 and TRBJ2-2; 7 bases fit TRBD1. J gave up 1 base and V 2 bases, and 1 base lay outside the gene matches. The CDR3 is 15 residues long. From germline, CDR1 is SGHTA and CDR2 FQGNSA. This CDR3 reads CASSLRQGNTGELFF. The CDR3 nucleotides read TGTGCCAGCAGCTTAAGACAGGGGAACACCGGGGAGCTGTTTTTT.

The CDR3 sequence is CASSQVALAGALETQYF. The CDR3 DNA reads TGCGCCAGCAGCCAAGTAGCACTAGCGGGAGCTCTAGAGACCCAGTACTTC. The gene calls are TRBV4-3 and TRBJ2-5; 11 bases map to TRBD2. With V trimmed by 1 base and J by 4 bases, 8 bases remained unmatched. CDR1 and CDR2 from the germline V gene are LGHNA and YSLEER. The CDR3 length is 17 residues.

The chain recombines TRBV7-3 with TRBJ1-1; D gene ambiguous. Trimming cost V 5 bases and J 1 base, with 8 bases left between them. The CDR3 contains 13 residues. CDR1 is SGHTA, CDR2 FQGTGA, per germline. The CDR3 loop is CASSIDPNTEAFF. Written as DNA, the CDR3 is TGTGCCAGCAGCATCGACCCGAACACTGAAGCTTTCTTT. The full variable domain, its missing parts supplied by reference TRBV7-3 and TRBJ1-1, is GAGVSQTPSNKVTEKGKYVELRCDPISGHTALYWYRQSLGQGPEFLIYFQGTGAADDSGLPNDRFFAVRPEGSVSTLKIQRTERGDSAVYLCASSIDPNTEAFFGQGTRLTVV.

The genes are TRBV19 and TRBJ2-7; 9 bases are a match to TRBD1. The junction had 5 bases not matched to a gene; V was cut back by 7 bases and J by 4 bases. The CDR3 covers 13 residues. The V gene's germline CDR1 is LNHDA and CDR2 SQIVND (reference sequence). The CDR3 DNA sequence: TGTGCCAGTACACCGGGACAGGGTTACGAGCAGTACTTC. Translation: CASTPGQGYEQYF.

This clone was detected only once. The chain employs TRBV4-3 and TRBJ2-2; possible D gene TRBD1, 6 bases. The CDR3 spans 15 residues. V lost 1 base and J lost 4, with 10 bases in between. The germline CDR1 and CDR2 sequences are LGHNA and YSLEER. The CDR3 protein is CASSQGGGRTGELFF. The CDR3 DNA reads as TGCGCCAGCAGCCAAGGTGGGGGCCGCACCGGGGAGCTGTTTTTT.

The rearrangement links TRBV6-5 to TRBJ2-5; 9 positions match TRBD1. Trimming removed 0 bases from V and 5 bases from J; junction bases left unmatched: 7. The CDR3 is made up of 16 amino acids. Germline loops: CDR1 MNHEY, CDR2 SVGAGI. This CDR3 reads CASSYSRTGAGETQYF. CDR3 DNA: TGTGCCAGCAGTTACTCGCGGACAGGGGCGGGGGAGACCCAGTACTTC.

This chain joins TRBV29-1 and TRBJ2-3; 8 bases match TRBD1. From germline, CDR1 is SQVTM and CDR2 ANQGSEA. The CDR3 covers 13 residues. Trimming removed 4 bases from V and 2 bases from J; junction bases left unmatched: 2. CDR3 sequence reads: CSVGGQDTDTQYF. CDR3 DNA: TGCAGCGTTGGGGGACAGGACACAGATACGCAGTATTTT.

This clone was seen only once. The chain uses TRBV28 and TRBJ1-5; D perhaps matches TRBD1 (6 bases). Germline values: CDR1 MDHEN, CDR2 SYDVKM. This CDR3 has 15 residues. V dropped 4 bases and J dropped 5 bases, with 15 bases sitting between them. The CDR3 nucleotides read TGTGCCAGCAGTTCCCCCTCGGGGGGCTATCAGCCCCAGCATTTT. As protein: CASSSPSGGYQPQHF.

The chain joins TRBV10-3 to TRBJ2-3; 7 bases are a match to TRBD2. With V trimmed by 4 bases and J by 3 bases, 4 bases remained unmatched. CDR3 size: 14 residues. Per germline, CDR1 ENHRY and CDR2 SYGVKD. The CDR3 protein is CAISGGTTTDTQYF. The CDR3 coding sequence is TGTGCCATCAGTGGCGGGACTACAACAGATACGCAGTATTTT.

The chain links TRBV6-1 to TRBJ1-2; a possible D gene is TRBD1 (5 bases). Trimming took 1 base from V and 7 from J, leaving 13 bases between them. Germline V gene sequence: CDR1 MNHNS, CDR2 SASEGT. The length of the CDR3 is 14 residues. DNA of the CDR3: TGTGCCAGCAGTGAAGTGGGGCAGGGCTTTGGCTACACCTTC. Translation: CASSEVGQGFGYTF.

This chain joins TRBV7-9 and TRBJ2-1; weak D call: TRBD2 (7 bases). V was shortened by 2 bases and J by 5 bases, with 10 bases between the two germline ends. Germline V lookup: CDR1 SEHNR, CDR2 FQNEAQ (reference sequence). This CDR3 comprises 14 residues. CDR3 residues: CASSLRGADNEQFF. CDR3 DNA sequence: TGTGCCAGCAGCTTACGGGGGGCGGACAATGAGCAGTTCTTC.

Notes on this clone: Germline and junction disagree at one end, which may indicate a read error. The rearrangement joins TRBV12-5 to TRBJ2-3, with D unclear. Germline CDR1 reads LGHNT; CDR2 reads FRNRAP. CDR3 length equals 12 residues. The CDR3 DNA reads as TGTGCTAGTGGTATTACCACAGATACGCGGTATTTT. Its protein product is CASGITTDTRYF.

The rearrangement uses TRBV6-6 and TRBJ1-2; 7 bases align to TRBD1. This CDR3 is 15 amino acids long. J was trimmed by 4 bases and V by 4 bases; bases with no gene match: 9. Germline-derived CDR1 and CDR2 are MNHNY and SVGAGI (reference sequence). CDR3 DNA sequence: TGTGCCAGCAGTTTGGGCCGGGACAGCGGCTATGGCTACACCTTC. The encoded protein is CASSLGRDSGYGYTF.

V gene TRBV4-3 combines with J gene TRBJ2-2; D unclear. This CDR3 spans 16 amino acids. CDR1 is LGHNA, CDR2 YSLEER, per germline. V shed 0 bases and J shed 2 bases, with 10 bases lying between them. In nucleotides, the CDR3 is TGCGCCAGCAGCCAAGACCCCGGGCTCAACACCGGGGAGCTGTTTTTT. This sequence encodes CASSQDPGLNTGELFF.

The genes are TRBV29-1 and TRBJ1-1; D gene uncertain. The V gene lost 7 bases and the J gene lost 0 bases, with 15 bases spanning the gap. This CDR3 is 14 amino acids long. Germline V gene lookup returns CDR1 SQVTM and CDR2 ANQGSEA. The CDR3 coding sequence is TGCAGCGGATATAGGAGACTTTTGAACACTGAAGCTTTCTTT. Amino acids: CSGYRRLLNTEAFF.

This chain joins TRBV6-5 and TRBJ1-1; 8 bases align to TRBD1. In germline, CDR1 is MNHEY, CDR2 SVGAGI. The CDR3 length is 13 residues. Trimming cost V 4 bases and J 10 bases; bases outside gene matches: 8. In nucleotides, the CDR3 is TGTGCCAGCAGTTCCTCAGGGGGCAGGGGAGCTTTCTTT. Its translation: CASSSSGGRGAFF.

The chain is built from TRBV6-4 and TRBJ2-3; D is uncertain. The germline V gene has CDR1 MRHNA and CDR2 SNTAGT. The germline V and J ends were trimmed by 2 bases and 0 bases, with 9 bases remaining between them. The CDR3 spans 15 residues. The DNA of the CDR3 is TGTGCCAGCAGTGACCGGGCAGCGAGCACAGATACGCAGTATTTT. Translated, it gives CASSDRAASTDTQYF.

Only one count was recorded for this clone. The V gene is TRBV18, the J gene TRBJ2-7, with D unclear. The V gene lost 5 bases and the J gene lost 5 bases, with 19 bases spanning the gap. Germline V gives CDR1 KGHSH, CDR2 LQKENI. The CDR3 covers 15 residues. CDR3 loop: CASSSEGPPSDEQYF. Here the CDR3 DNA reads TGTGCCAGCTCATCCGAAGGACCGCCGAGCGACGAGCAGTACTTC.

This rearrangement joins TRBV11-2 to TRBJ2-1; D not certain. V lost 0 bases to trimming and J lost 15 bases, with 15 bases between them. CDR3 length equals 13 residues. Germline CDR1 is SGHAT and CDR2 is FQNNGV. The CDR3 is CASSLDMVGRPFF. DNA for the CDR3: TGTGCCAGCAGCTTAGATATGGTCGGTCGGCCGTTCTTC.

The chain uses TRBV12-1 and TRBJ1-5; TRBD1, the table's D call, lacks a check against the DNA. TRBV12-1 is given as a pseudogene. The CDR3 is 14 residues long. CDR3 sequence reads: CASSFRQGSQPQHF. For the CDR3, the DNA is TGTGCCAGCAGCTTTAGACAGGGGAGTCAGCCCCAGCATTTT.

This chain joins TRBV19 and TRBJ2-3, with D possibly TRBD1 on 5 matching bases. Germline lookup yields CDR1 LNHDA and CDR2 SQIVND (reference sequence). The germline V and J ends were trimmed by 4 bases and 4 bases, with 21 bases remaining between them. The CDR3 has 17 residues. DNA for the CDR3: TGTGCCAGTAGTAGGGGCCGCGGCAGGGATTTGTCAGATACGCAGTATTTT. Amino acids: CASSRGRGRDLSDTQYF.

The gene calls are TRBV6-5 and TRBJ2-2; 8 nucleotides match TRBD2. Germline trimming cut 1 base from V and 4 bases from J; bases unmatched to any gene: 2. Germline CDR1 reads MNHEY; CDR2 reads SVGAGI. The CDR3 sequence is 15 residues long. CDR3 DNA sequence: TGTGCCAGCAGTTACTTCAGCGGGGGCACCGGGGAGCTGTTTTTT. It specifies CASSYFSGGTGELFF.

This chain links TRBV6-1 with TRBJ2-6; D gene uncertain. The germline CDR1 and CDR2 sequences are MNHNS and SASEGT. V shed 2 bases and J shed 0 bases, with 5 bases lying between them. This CDR3 has 15 residues. CDR3 region: CASSEPGSGANVLTF. As DNA, the CDR3 is TGTGCCAGCAGTGAACCGGGCTCTGGGGCCAACGTCCTGACTTTC.

The J gene is TRBJ1-1, the V gene TRBV7-9; the D gene is possibly TRBD1 (5 bases). Germline values: CDR1 SEHNR, CDR2 FQNEAQ (reference sequence). This CDR3 has 16 amino acids. Trimming cost V 1 base and J 1 base, with 13 bases left between them. CDR3: CASSLGVDSTNTEAFF. Here the CDR3 DNA reads TGTGCCAGCAGCTTAGGGGTAGACAGTACGAACACTGAAGCTTTCTTT.

The chain combines TRBV19 with TRBJ1-3; D gene ambiguous. The V gene lost 7 bases and the J gene lost 0 bases, with 13 bases spanning the gap. The CDR3 length is 15 residues. CDR1 and CDR2 (germline): LNHDA, SQIVND (reference sequence). The CDR3 DNA follows: TGTGCCAGTACCCCAGGTTCGAACTCTGGAAACACCATATATTTT. Amino acid sequence: CASTPGSNSGNTIYF.

The chain is built from TRBV7-3 and TRBJ2-3; D is perhaps TRBD1 (5 bases). Looked up from germline, CDR1 is SGHTA and CDR2 is FQGTGA. Trimming cost V 0 bases and J 1 base, with 14 bases left between them. This CDR3 contains 17 residues. The CDR3: CASSLTWGSNRTDTQYF. The CDR3 bases are TGTGCCAGCAGCTTAACCTGGGGCAGCAACCGCACAGATACGCAGTATTTT.